The table lists the clone carrying this T cell receptor beta chain with a few counts. Its matching antigen is unknown. This sample is part of a study of human T cells and chemical hapten exposure. Study information: Per-sample variation in TCR yield stemmed mainly from small pooled library volume differences.

Time point described: pre-sensitization, week 0. Specified treatment: therapeutic diphenylcyclopropenone sensitization with weekly scalp DPC. Germline CDR1 reads SGHAT; CDR2 reads FQNNGV. CDR3 length: 12 residues. Trimming removed 10 bases at V and 7 bases at J, with 14 bases between. Study-wide findings and caveats: No change in TCRs above 1 in 1000 frequency was produced by DPC sensitization. With alopecia, donors may have immune responses unlike healthy people's. Expanded TCRs showed more large CDR3 clusters than pre-sensitization or healthy control sets.

TCRdb reprocessed the RACE reads with MiXCR, giving one entry per CDR3 protein. The data contain more than 100,000 distinct CDR3 sequences, approximately 13% of them seen just once; the ten biggest clones take up around 2.8%. This chain uses TRBV11-2 with TRBJ2-1; possibly TRBD1 for D (6 bases). This sequence was found in a woman in her late teens or twenties with alopecia areata. Some clones in this sample may be carry-over from other donors' samples. The sequenced sample was whole blood, obtained in connection with sensitization to the hapten diphenylcyclopropenone (DPC). The CDR3 DNA reads TGTGCCACCGAAGGGGGAATGAATGAGCAGTTCTTC. Its protein is CATEGGMNEQFF.